The 9 T cell receptor beta chains presented below share a single source sample, sequenced in a study of blood T cell repertoires in COVID-19. Measured with immunoSEQ multiplex PCR; TCRdb has only the in-frame clones, and not every one. The table records approximately 320,000 clones, over 85% of them present only once. Sequenced: PBMCs or T cells enriched from blood (not recorded which). Source of these receptors: a man in his 60s who had recovered from COVID-19.

The gene calls are TRBV19 and TRBJ2-1, with TRBD1 as a possible D gene (6 bases). Trimming left V 9 bases short and J 5 bases short, with 14 bases between. This CDR3 region has 13 residues. Per the germline V gene, CDR1 is LNHDA and CDR2 is SQIVND (reference sequence). The CDR3 spells CASQGKGDNEQFF. The CDR3 region has the DNA TGTGCCAGCCAGGGGAAGGGAGACAATGAGCAGTTCTTC. Full variable domain (rest looked up from reference TRBV19 and TRBJ2-1): DGGITQSPKYLFRKEGQNVTLSCEQNLNHDAMYWYRQDPGQGLRLIYYSQIVNDFQKGDIAEGYSVSREKKESFPLTVTSAQKNPTAFYLCASQGKGDNEQFFGPGTRLTVL.

The chain links TRBV4-1 to TRBJ1-1; a weak D match, TRBD1 (5 bases). This CDR3 is 18 amino acids long. Trimming pared 4 bases from V and 4 bases from J, leaving 25 bases between. Looked up from germline, CDR1 is MGHRA and CDR2 is YSYEKL. CDR3 residues: CASSPGLVVRRRGTEAFF. The CDR3 DNA reads TGCGCCAGCAGCCCCGGGCTAGTAGTCAGGAGGAGGGGCACTGAAGCTTTCTTT.

This chain joins TRBV5-4 and TRBJ1-1; D possibly corresponds to TRBD1 (5 bases). Per germline, CDR1 SGHNT and CDR2 YYREEE (reference sequence). There are 12 residues in the CDR3. Trimming pared 4 bases from V and 7 bases from J, leaving 11 bases between. The DNA of the CDR3 is TGTGCCAGCAGCGACCGGGGACTTGAAGCTTTCTTT. This translates into CASSDRGLEAFF.

The rearrangement links TRBV10-3 to TRBJ1-3; D gene uncertain. Trimming took 0 bases from V and 0 from J, leaving 6 bases between them. The CDR3 is 15 residues long. Germline V gene lookup returns CDR1 ENHRY and CDR2 SYGVKD. This chain's CDR3 is CAISESIFSGNTIYF. Written as DNA, the CDR3 is TGTGCCATCAGTGAGTCTATATTCTCTGGAAACACCATATATTTT.

The rearrangement joins TRBV11-2 to TRBJ2-1, with 7 bases lining up with TRBD2. The CDR3 is 17 residues long. After removal of 1 base from V and 3 bases from J, the junction contained 9 bases not matched to a gene. Per the germline V gene, CDR1 is SGHAT and CDR2 is FQNNGV. The CDR3 here is CASSLGNGRYYYNEQFF. In nucleotides, the CDR3 is TGTGCCAGCAGCTTAGGGAACGGGAGGTACTACTACAATGAGCAGTTCTTC.

The chain employs TRBV3-1 (or the pseudogene TRBV3-2) and TRBJ1-2; 11 positions agree with TRBD1. CDR1 and CDR2 from the germline V gene are LGHDT and YNNKEL (reference sequence). Trimming cost V 1 base and J 4 bases; bases outside gene matches: 5. The length of the CDR3 is 16 residues. CDR3 in amino acids: CASSQGTGGSGYGYTF. CDR3 coding DNA: TGTGCCAGCAGCCAAGGGACAGGGGGCTCGGGCTATGGCTACACCTTC.

This rearrangement joins TRBV19 to TRBJ1-4; tentative D call: TRBD1 (6 bases). The CDR3 has 15 residues. Germline assignment: CDR1 LNHDA and CDR2 SQIVND (reference sequence). V was cut by 3 bases and J by 4 bases, with 12 bases left in between. Here the CDR3 reads CASSIDSGVNEKLFF. The CDR3 bases are TGTGCCAGTAGTATCGATTCAGGGGTTAATGAAAAACTGTTTTTT.

The rearrangement joins TRBV12-3 or TRBV12-4 to TRBJ2-5; maybe TRBD2 (6 bases). V was clipped by 6 bases and J by 5 bases, with 7 bases between them. The CDR3 sequence is 11 residues long. For the CDR3, the DNA is TGTGCCAGCAGACGGGAGGAGACCCAGTACTTC. Its protein is CASRREETQYF.

The chain carries TRBV7-9 and TRBJ2-3; 14 nucleotides align to TRBD2. The germline gives CDR1 SEHNR, CDR2 FQNEAQ (reference sequence). The CDR3 runs 15 residues. V dropped 3 bases and J dropped 4; count of bases not matched to a gene: 0. Here the CDR3 DNA reads TGTGCCAGCAGCTTGACTAGCGGGGGGGCAGATACGCAGTATTTT. It is translated as CASSLTSGGADTQYF.